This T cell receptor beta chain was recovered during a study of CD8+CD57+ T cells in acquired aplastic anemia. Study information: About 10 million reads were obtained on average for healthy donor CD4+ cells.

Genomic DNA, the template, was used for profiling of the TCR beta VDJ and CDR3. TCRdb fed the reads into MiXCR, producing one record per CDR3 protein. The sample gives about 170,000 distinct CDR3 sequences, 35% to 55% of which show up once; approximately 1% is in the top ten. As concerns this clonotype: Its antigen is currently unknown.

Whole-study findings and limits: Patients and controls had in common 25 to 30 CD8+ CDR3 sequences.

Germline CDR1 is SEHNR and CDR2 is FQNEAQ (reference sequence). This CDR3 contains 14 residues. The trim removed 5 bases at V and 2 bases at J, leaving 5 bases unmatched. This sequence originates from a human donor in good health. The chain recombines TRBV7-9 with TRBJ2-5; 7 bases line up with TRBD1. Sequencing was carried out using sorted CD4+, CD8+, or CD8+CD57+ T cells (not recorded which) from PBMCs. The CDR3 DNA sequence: TGTGCCAGCAGCGTACTACAGGGGCAAGAGACCCAGTACTTC. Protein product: CASSVLQGQETQYF.